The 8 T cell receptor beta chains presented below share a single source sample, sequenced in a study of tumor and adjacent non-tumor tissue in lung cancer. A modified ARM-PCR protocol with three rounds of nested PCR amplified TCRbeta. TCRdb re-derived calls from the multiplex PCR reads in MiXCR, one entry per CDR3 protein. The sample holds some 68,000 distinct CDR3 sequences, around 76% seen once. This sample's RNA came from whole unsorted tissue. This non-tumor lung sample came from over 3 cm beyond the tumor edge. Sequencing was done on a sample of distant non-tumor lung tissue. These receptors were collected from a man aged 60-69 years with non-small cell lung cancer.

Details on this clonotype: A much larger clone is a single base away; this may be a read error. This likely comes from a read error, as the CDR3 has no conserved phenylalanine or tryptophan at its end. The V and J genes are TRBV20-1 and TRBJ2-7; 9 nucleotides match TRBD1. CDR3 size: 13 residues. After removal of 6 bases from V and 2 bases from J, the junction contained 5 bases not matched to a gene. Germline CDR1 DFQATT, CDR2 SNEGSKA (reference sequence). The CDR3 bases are TGCAGTGCCCCCGGACAGGGGCCCTACGAGCAGTACTTA. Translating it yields CSAPGQGPYEQYL.

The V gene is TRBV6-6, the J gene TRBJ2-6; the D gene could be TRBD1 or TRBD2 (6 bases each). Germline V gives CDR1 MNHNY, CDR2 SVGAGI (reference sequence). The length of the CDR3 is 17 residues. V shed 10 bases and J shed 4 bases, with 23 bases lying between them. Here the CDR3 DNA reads TGTGCCAACATTAACCGCCCAGGGGACTCAGGGGCCAACGTCCTGACTTTC. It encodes CANINRPGDSGANVLTF.

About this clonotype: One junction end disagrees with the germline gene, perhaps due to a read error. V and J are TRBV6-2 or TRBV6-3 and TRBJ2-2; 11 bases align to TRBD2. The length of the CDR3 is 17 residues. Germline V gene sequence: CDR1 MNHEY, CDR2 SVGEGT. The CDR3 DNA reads TGTGCCAACAGTACCTCTAGCGGGAGGCTTCACACCGGGGAGCTGTTTTTT. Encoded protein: CANSTSSGRLHTGELFF.

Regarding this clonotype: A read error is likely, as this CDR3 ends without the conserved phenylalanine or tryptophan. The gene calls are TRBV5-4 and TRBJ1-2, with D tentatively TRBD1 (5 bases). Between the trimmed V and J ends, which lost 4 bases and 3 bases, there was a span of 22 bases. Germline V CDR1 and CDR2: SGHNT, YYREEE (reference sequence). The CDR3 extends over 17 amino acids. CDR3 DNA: TGTGCCAGCAGCCCTGGGGCCATCGGTAAAGATTACTATGGCTACACCTTA. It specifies CASSPGAIGKDYYGYTL.

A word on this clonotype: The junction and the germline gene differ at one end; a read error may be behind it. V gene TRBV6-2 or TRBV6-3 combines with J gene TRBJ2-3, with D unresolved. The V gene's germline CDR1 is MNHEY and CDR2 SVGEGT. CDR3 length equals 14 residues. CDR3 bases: TGTGTCAGCAAAAGGTGGGATCTCCCAGATACGCAGTATTTT. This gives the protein CVSKRWDLPDTQYF.

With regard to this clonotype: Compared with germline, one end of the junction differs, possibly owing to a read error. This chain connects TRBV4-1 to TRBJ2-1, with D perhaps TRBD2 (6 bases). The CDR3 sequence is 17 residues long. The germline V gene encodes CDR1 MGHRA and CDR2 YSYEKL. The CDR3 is CAGSQDFRGDSYNQQFF. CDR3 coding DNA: TGCGCCGGCAGCCAAGATTTTCGCGGGGACTCCTACAATCAGCAGTTCTTC.

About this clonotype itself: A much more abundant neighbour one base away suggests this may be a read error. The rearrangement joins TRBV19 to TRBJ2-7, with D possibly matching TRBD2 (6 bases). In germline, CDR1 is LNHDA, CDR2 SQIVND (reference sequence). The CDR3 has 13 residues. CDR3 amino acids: CASSPPGLREHYF. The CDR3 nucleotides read TGTGCCAGTAGCCCACCGGGACTCCGGGAGCATTACTTC.

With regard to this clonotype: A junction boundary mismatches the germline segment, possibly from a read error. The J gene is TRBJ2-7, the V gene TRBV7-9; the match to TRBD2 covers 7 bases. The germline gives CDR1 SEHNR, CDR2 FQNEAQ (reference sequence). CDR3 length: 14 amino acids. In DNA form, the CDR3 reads TGTGCGAGCAGCGGGGTGACTAGCCGGTCTGAGCAGTACTTC. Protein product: CASSGVTSRSEQYF.